Below are 13 T cell receptor beta chains sequenced from a single sample in a study of T cells in Graves' hyperthyroidism and ophthalmopathy. What was amplified from RNA transcripts were TCR beta CDR3 regions. TCR CDR3 underwent first-round RT-PCR with the HTBI primer set. MiXCR, run by TCRdb on the multiplex PCR reads, gives a single entry per CDR3 protein. The repertoire holds some 300,000 distinct CDR3 sequences, approximately 15% seen once, with approximately 33% in the top ten. Input material: blood. The source of these receptors is a man aged 25 to 40 with Graves' hyperthyroidism.

The chain uses TRBV5-4 and TRBJ1-1; D gene unclear. The CDR3 extends over 15 amino acids. CDR1 SGHNT and CDR2 YYREEE come from the germline V gene (reference sequence). V was trimmed by 4 bases and J by 1 base, leaving 14 bases between them. CDR3 in amino acids: CASSVGGSGNTEAFF. In DNA, the CDR3 is TGTGCCAGCAGCGTCGGAGGGTCGGGGAACACTGAAGCTTTCTTT. Complete variable domain (other parts from reference TRBV5-4 and TRBJ1-1): ETGVTQSPTHLIKTRGQQVTLRCSSQSGHNTVSWYQQALGQGPQFIFQYYREEENGRGNFPPRFSGLQFPNYSSELNVNALELDDSALYLCASSVGGSGNTEAFFGQGTRLTVV.

This clonotype was found many times. The V and J genes are TRBV28 and TRBJ2-4; perhaps TRBD2 as D (6 bases). Deletions cut 8 bases from V and 6 bases from J, with 14 bases between. The CDR3 is 13 residues long. The germline V gene has CDR1 MDHEN and CDR2 SYDVKM. The CDR3: CASGLAGTNIQYF. The CDR3 bases are TGTGCCAGCGGCCTCGCGGGAACAAACATTCAGTACTTC.

V usage is TRBV9 and J usage is TRBJ2-1; possibly TRBD2 for D (6 bases). The CDR3 runs to 15 residues. V lost 2 bases and J lost 6, with 15 bases in between. Per germline, CDR1 SGDLS and CDR2 YYNGEE. CDR3 loop: CASSVGGTGGNEQFF. The CDR3 DNA is TGTGCCAGCAGCGTGGGCGGGACGGGTGGCAATGAGCAGTTCTTC.

This clonotype was seen ten or more times. The gene calls are TRBV24-1 and TRBJ1-2; a weak D match, TRBD1 (6 bases). This CDR3 has 15 residues. Germline CDR1 and CDR2: KGHDR and SFDVKD. Trimming pared 5 bases from V and 8 bases from J, leaving 20 bases between. The DNA of the CDR3 is TGTGCCACCAGTGGTGCCCAGGGGAGAGAGAGGGGCTACACCTTC. Encoded protein: CATSGAQGRERGYTF.

In its sample, this clonotype was seen many times. The genes are TRBV12-3 or TRBV12-4 and TRBJ1-1, with no clear D. Trimming took off 3 bases at V and 5 bases at J, with 7 bases between the two ends. CDR3 length: 12 amino acids. CDR3 protein: CASSFSGTEAFF. CDR3 bases: TGTGCCAGCAGTTTCTCTGGGACTGAAGCTTTCTTT.

Ten or more counts support this clonotype. The chain has TRBV28 and TRBJ1-5, with a tentative D call TRBD1 (6 bases). Germline loops: CDR1 MDHEN, CDR2 SYDVKM. The V gene lost 1 base and the J gene lost 1 base, with 20 bases spanning the gap. The CDR3 is 19 amino acids. The CDR3 loop reads CASSLSPQVGGPSNQPQHF. As DNA, the CDR3 is TGTGCCAGCAGTTTATCCCCACAGGTAGGGGGGCCGAGCAATCAGCCCCAGCATTTT.

There are many counts of this clonotype. The V call is TRBV2, the J call TRBJ1-2; possible D gene TRBD1, 5 bases. The CDR3 spans 15 residues. Germline V gives CDR1 SNHLY, CDR2 FYNNEI. Trimming stripped 8 bases from V and 7 bases from J, with 23 bases between. This CDR3 reads CASVLAGTERVGYTF. CDR3 nucleotide sequence: TGTGCCAGCGTGCTCGCCGGGACGGAGAGGGTTGGCTACACCTTC.

J is TRBJ2-1 and V is TRBV20-1; the match to TRBD2 covers 11 bases. V dropped 1 base and J dropped 4; count of bases not matched to a gene: 3. CDR3 length: 15 residues. Germline values: CDR1 DFQATT, CDR2 SNEGSKA (reference sequence). The DNA of the CDR3 is TGCAGTGCTAGAGGACGGACTAGCGGGTACAATGAGCAGTTCTTC. Protein product: CSARGRTSGYNEQFF.

In this sample, this clonotype turned up many times. This CDR3 reads CASSVGNEQFF. As DNA, the CDR3 is TGTGCCAGTTCAGTAGGGAATGAGCAGTTCTTC. The chain is built from TRBV27 and TRBJ2-1; D unclear. V was shortened by 9 bases and J by 7 bases, with 10 bases between the two germline ends. The CDR3 consists of 11 residues. The germline V gene encodes CDR1 MNHEY and CDR2 SMNVEV (reference sequence).

This clonotype was seen ten or more times. CDR3: CASSPAGAEAFF. CDR3 nucleotide sequence: TGTGCCAGCAGTCCCGCTGGGGCTGAAGCTTTCTTT. The V and J genes are TRBV27 and TRBJ1-1; D not resolved. V was trimmed by 5 bases and J by 6 bases, leaving 10 bases between them. The CDR3 extends over 12 amino acids. Germline assignment: CDR1 MNHEY and CDR2 SMNVEV (reference sequence).

This clonotype was seen many times. This chain links TRBV5-1 with TRBJ2-5, with 11 positions matching TRBD1. V was clipped by 0 bases and J by 10 bases; unmatched bases: 8. The length of the CDR3 is 15 residues. Germline values: CDR1 SGHRS, CDR2 YFSETQ. In DNA form, the CDR3 reads TGCGCCAGCAGCTTGGAGGGGACAGGGGGAGCGATCCAGTACTTC. Its protein product is CASSLEGTGGAIQYF.

This clonotype was seen repeatedly, ten times or more. The chain combines TRBV6-1 with TRBJ1-5; a weak D match, TRBD1 (6 bases). Trimming removed 5 bases at V and 4 bases at J, with 21 bases between. Germline assignment: CDR1 MNHNS and CDR2 SASEGT. This CDR3 spans 17 amino acids. In nucleotides, the CDR3 is TGTGCCAGCAGTCCCCGAGGATTGACAGGCCGGAATCAGCCCCAGCATTTT. Its protein product is CASSPRGLTGRNQPQHF.

This clonotype appeared many times. The genes are TRBV2 and TRBJ1-1; D is perhaps TRBD1 (5 bases). V was pared by 6 bases and J by 7 bases, with 15 bases between. From germline, CDR1 is SNHLY and CDR2 FYNNEI. This CDR3 region has 13 residues. As DNA, the CDR3 is TGTGCCAGCAGCGATACCGGGACGGGTGAAGCTTTCTTT. The encoded protein is CASSDTGTGEAFF.